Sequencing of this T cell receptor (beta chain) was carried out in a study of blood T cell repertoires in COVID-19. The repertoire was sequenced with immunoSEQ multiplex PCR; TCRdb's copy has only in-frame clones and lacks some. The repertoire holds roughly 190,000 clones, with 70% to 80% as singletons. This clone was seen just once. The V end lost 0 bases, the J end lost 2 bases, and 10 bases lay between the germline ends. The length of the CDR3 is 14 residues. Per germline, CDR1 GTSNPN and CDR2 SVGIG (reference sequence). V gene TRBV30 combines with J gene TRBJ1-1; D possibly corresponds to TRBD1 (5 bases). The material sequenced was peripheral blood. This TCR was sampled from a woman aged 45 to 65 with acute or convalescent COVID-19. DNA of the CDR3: TGTGCCTGGAGTGTCGGGCAGGGAAACACTGAAGCTTTCTTT. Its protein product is CAWSVGQGNTEAFF.